Sequencing of this T cell receptor beta chain was carried out in a study of early T cells in non-severe SARS-CoV-2 infection. Attached unique molecular identifiers marked individual cDNA molecules. From the 5' RACE reads, TCRdb called clonotypes with MiXCR, one entry per CDR3 protein. The sample records tens of thousands of distinct CDR3 sequences, 10% to 12% being singletons. This clonotype was observed a few times. The receptor's source is an adult who was a healthcare worker with PCR-confirmed SARS-CoV-2 infection or an uninfected control (not recorded which). The sample was whole blood, taken at baseline.

The CDR3 reads CASTRDTDTQYF. CDR3 DNA sequence: TGTGCCAGCACCCGCGACACAGATACGCAGTATTTT. The V and J genes are TRBV7-9 and TRBJ2-3; no clear D gene. CDR3 length: 12 residues. The V gene lost 7 bases and the J gene lost 2 bases, with 7 bases spanning the gap. The germline V gene has CDR1 SEHNR and CDR2 FQNEAQ (reference sequence).